This T cell receptor beta chain was retrieved from a study of technical replicates of blood from a few donors (dated by TCRdb to about 2017). Libraries were constructed by the immunoSEQ multiplex PCR assay. This is the immuneACCESS table as TCRdb keeps it, with only in-frame sequences that have V and J called. A part of the clones is gone; compared with another copy, unresolved V genes explain less than half, and the rest is unexplained. The sample contains about 18,000 clones, over 75% of them found a single time. The ten largest clones represent over 9% of the sample. This clone has just one count. Its antigen is unknown. Base quality data are lacking; no much larger clone is found one base away. V and J lose 3 bases and 4 bases, and a span of 12 bases separates them. The germline V gene (reference sequence) yields GTSNPN for CDR1 and SVGIG for CDR2. The CDR3 runs 13 amino acids, cysteine and phenylalanine included. Only the CDR3 DNA stays, 39 bases, in frame from base 1.

The clonotype comes from a human donor in good health. Some clones in this sample may be carry-over from other donors' samples. The sample consisted of PBMCs. The chain is encoded by TRBV30 joined to TRBJ2-5; the D gene remains uncertain. For the CDR3, the sequence is CAWRAPGTETQYF. The DNA is as follows: TGTGCCTGGAGGGCCCCGGGTACAGAGACCCAGTACTTC.